This passage covers 22 T cell receptor beta chains from one sample sequenced in a study of blood T cell repertoires in COVID-19. The data were produced by immunoSEQ multiplex PCR, yet TCRdb's version contains in-frame clones alone and is incomplete. The sample shows roughly 30,000 clones, over 75% of them seen only once. Sample: peripheral blood. Receptors were obtained from a woman aged 55-69 years with acute or convalescent COVID-19.

V is TRBV19 and J is TRBJ1-2; 10 positions match TRBD1. Germline V CDR1 and CDR2: LNHDA, SQIVND (reference sequence). The V and J ends lost 6 bases and 8 bases, in that order; junction bases with no gene match: 9. The CDR3 is 14 residues long. This CDR3 reads CASRGTGAAGGYTF. The CDR3 bases are TGTGCCAGTAGAGGGACAGGGGCGGCGGGCGGCTACACCTTC.

This clone was observed a handful of times. The chain joins TRBV7-3 to TRBJ2-3, with unresolved D. The CDR3 contains 15 residues. CDR1 and CDR2 (germline): SGHTA, FQGTGA. V was pared by 3 bases and J by 1 base, with 11 bases between. CDR3: CASSLRNSGTDTQYF. CDR3 nucleotide sequence: TGTGCCAGCAGCTTGAGGAATTCGGGCACAGATACGCAGTATTTT.

This clone was seen only a few times. The rearrangement joins TRBV14 to TRBJ1-2; the D is unclear. Trimming stripped 4 bases from V and 1 base from J, with 13 bases between. The length of the CDR3 is 15 residues. The V gene's germline CDR1 is SGHDN and CDR2 FVKESK. In DNA, the CDR3 is TGTGCCAGCAGCCCTGAACTACATCTTAACTATGGCTACACCTTC. Translation gives CASSPELHLNYGYTF.

This sequence joins TRBV10-2 and TRBJ2-1, with D perhaps TRBD1 (6 bases). V dropped 5 bases and J dropped 9 bases, with 11 bases sitting between them. The CDR3 has 12 residues. Germline CDR1 is WSHSY and CDR2 is SAAADI. Here the CDR3 reads CASSQGKIEQFF. The CDR3 DNA follows: TGCGCCAGCAGTCAGGGGAAAATTGAGCAGTTCTTC.

This chain joins TRBV3-1 (or the pseudogene TRBV3-2) and TRBJ2-2, with TRBD1 identical over 7 bases. The CDR3 sequence is 15 residues long. Trimming cost V 1 base and J 4 bases; bases outside gene matches: 3. CDR1 is LGHDT, CDR2 YNNKEL, per germline (reference sequence). CDR3 sequence reads: CASSQAPGGTGELFF. CDR3 nucleotide sequence: TGTGCCAGCAGCCAAGCTCCAGGGGGCACCGGGGAGCTGTTTTTT.

This sequence joins TRBV2 and TRBJ1-1, with TRBD1 matching 10 bases. Germline V CDR1 and CDR2: SNHLY, FYNNEI. There are 12 residues in the CDR3. The CDR3, as DNA: TGTGTCAGACAGGGGGCCCCGAATGAAGCTTTCTTT. It translates to CVRQGAPNEAFF. Full variable domain (rest looked up from reference TRBV2 and TRBJ1-1): EPEVTQTPSHQVTQMGQEVILRCVPISNHLYFYWYRQILGQKVEFLVSFYNNEISEKSEIFDDQFSVERPDGSNFTLKIRSTKLEDSAMYFCVRQGAPNEAFFGQGTRLTVV.

The J gene is TRBJ2-7, the V gene TRBV6-2 or TRBV6-3, with D tentatively TRBD2 (6 bases). The V gene's germline CDR1 is MNHEY and CDR2 SVGEGT. Trimming took 4 bases from V and 2 from J, leaving 21 bases between them. The CDR3 is 17 residues long. This CDR3 reads CASSWPEGTRRTYEQYF. The CDR3 coding sequence is TGTGCCAGCAGTTGGCCCGAAGGGACTCGCAGAACCTACGAGCAGTACTTC.

The chain employs TRBV3-1 (or the pseudogene TRBV3-2) and TRBJ1-2, with TRBD1 as a possible D gene (6 bases). The V end was cut by 4 bases, the J end by 4 bases, with 16 bases between. Germline lookup yields CDR1 LGHDT and CDR2 YNNKEL (reference sequence). This CDR3 spans 15 amino acids. The CDR3 reads CASSRTGGAGYGYTF. The CDR3 DNA sequence: TGTGCCAGCAGCCGAACGGGGGGGGCAGGCTATGGCTACACCTTC.

The chain is built from TRBV5-4 and TRBJ1-1, with D uncertain. Germline V lookup: CDR1 SGHNT, CDR2 YYREEE (reference sequence). V was pared by 4 bases and J by 2 bases, with 12 bases between. There are 14 residues in the CDR3. CDR3 in DNA: TGTGCCAGCAGCCGCGAATATATAAACACTGAAGCTTTCTTT. This sequence encodes CASSREYINTEAFF.

The chain carries TRBV10-2 and TRBJ2-1; 9 nucleotides line up with TRBD2. This CDR3 is 15 amino acids long. CDR1 and CDR2 (germline): WSHSY, SAAADI. V gave up 6 bases and J gave up 8 bases; unmatched junction bases: 11. The CDR3: CASRERGAVRDEQFF. CDR3 bases: TGCGCCAGCAGGGAGCGGGGGGCGGTTAGGGATGAGCAGTTCTTC.

The V gene is TRBV28, the J gene TRBJ1-6; D uncertain. The CDR3 totals 14 residues. The V gene lost 2 bases and the J gene lost 5 bases, with 7 bases spanning the gap. Germline V lookup: CDR1 MDHEN, CDR2 SYDVKM. This chain's CDR3 is CASSLGTNNSPLHF. The DNA for the CDR3 is TGTGCCAGCAGTTTAGGAACTAATAATTCACCCCTCCACTTT.

The gene calls are TRBV2 and TRBJ1-1; D is ambiguous. Germline-derived CDR1 and CDR2 are SNHLY and FYNNEI. The CDR3 is 13 residues long. Trimming removed 10 bases at V and 4 bases at J, with 16 bases between. The CDR3 DNA reads as TGTGCCACCCTGAGGGAGGGCGGCACTGAAGCTTTCTTT. This codes for CATLREGGTEAFF.

This clone was counted between two and nine times. CDR3 sequence reads: CASSFYPGGQETQYF. CDR3 nucleotide sequence: TGCGCCAGCAGCTTTTACCCAGGGGGGCAAGAGACCCAGTACTTC. This chain links TRBV5-1 with TRBJ2-5; possible D gene TRBD1, 7 bases. The CDR3 has 15 amino acids. CDR1 is SGHRS and CDR2 is YFSETQ in the germline V gene. V shed 2 bases and J shed 2 bases, with 13 bases lying between them.

This rearrangement joins TRBV5-1 to TRBJ1-2; tentatively, D is TRBD1 (5 bases). V lost 4 bases and J lost 2, with 12 bases in between. The length of the CDR3 is 14 residues. Germline V gene lookup returns CDR1 SGHRS and CDR2 YFSETQ. In DNA form, the CDR3 reads TGCGCCAGCAGCCCGTCGACAGTGAACTATGGCTACACCTTC. This gives the protein CASSPSTVNYGYTF.

The chain couples TRBV24-1 to TRBJ2-1, with 11 bases that match TRBD2. With V trimmed by 3 bases and J by 7 bases, 7 bases remained unmatched. CDR1 and CDR2 from the germline V gene are KGHDR and SFDVKD. This CDR3 is built from 16 residues. The CDR3 DNA reads TGTGCCACCAGTGATAGGGGACTAGCGGATATTAATGAGCAGTTCTTC. It yields the protein CATSDRGLADINEQFF.

This clone showed up just once. The chain uses TRBV7-2 and TRBJ2-7, with a tentative D call TRBD2 (6 bases). CDR3 length: 14 residues. V was clipped by 5 bases and J by 0 bases, with 11 bases between them. Germline CDR1 SGHTA, CDR2 FQGNSA. The CDR3, as DNA: TGTGCCAGCAGCCCGGGACTCCCCTCCTACGAGCAGTACTTC. It codes for CASSPGLPSYEQYF.

This clone was picked up one time. This sequence joins TRBV11-2 and TRBJ1-2; TRBD1 might be the D (5 bases). The CDR3 is 13 amino acids. Trimming pared 4 bases from V and 5 bases from J, leaving 11 bases between. CDR1 SGHAT and CDR2 FQNNGV come from the germline V gene. The CDR3 DNA reads as TGTGCCAGCAGCTCGGGACTAACTTATGGCTACACCTTC. The encoded protein is CASSSGLTYGYTF.

The chain uses TRBV27 and TRBJ2-6; D remains ambiguous. Germline-derived CDR1 and CDR2 are MNHEY and SMNVEV (reference sequence). V was shortened by 3 bases and J by 0 bases, with 6 bases between the two germline ends. The CDR3 has 15 amino acids. The CDR3 sequence: CASSFQYSGANVLTF. CDR3 in DNA: TGTGCCAGCAGTTTTCAGTACTCTGGGGCCAACGTCCTGACTTTC.

The chain uses TRBV10-3 and TRBJ2-3; the match to TRBD2 covers 8 bases. Germline lookup yields CDR1 ENHRY and CDR2 SYGVKD. J gave up 2 bases and V 0 bases, and 7 bases lay outside the gene matches. The CDR3 contains 17 residues. CDR3 sequence (DNA): TGTGCCATCAGTGAGTCGGTTAGCGGGGCCCCCACAGATACGCAGTATTTT. It specifies CAISESVSGAPTDTQYF.

The chain has TRBV4-2 and TRBJ1-1, with D tentatively TRBD1 (6 bases). Germline V gene sequence: CDR1 LGHNA, CDR2 YNFKEQ. The V end lost 0 bases, the J end lost 3 bases, and 11 bases lay between the germline ends. The CDR3 runs 15 residues. The CDR3 sequence: CASSQDRGWDTEAFF. CDR3 bases: TGTGCCAGCAGCCAAGATAGGGGGTGGGACACTGAAGCTTTCTTT.

The V gene is TRBV30, the J gene TRBJ2-1, with 8 bases lining up with TRBD2. Trimming at V came to 3 bases and at J to 8 bases, leaving 9 bases not matched to a gene. CDR3 length: 14 residues. Looked up from germline, CDR1 is GTSNPN and CDR2 is SVGIG (reference sequence). The CDR3 region is CAWSPRGGRYEQFF. The DNA for the CDR3 is TGTGCCTGGAGCCCCCGGGGGGGGAGGTATGAGCAGTTCTTC.

This rearrangement joins TRBV19 to TRBJ1-1, with 12 nucleotides matching TRBD1. V lost 5 bases and J lost 1; bases outside the gene matches: 5. The CDR3 is made up of 16 amino acids. The V gene's germline CDR1 is LNHDA and CDR2 SQIVND (reference sequence). The CDR3 DNA reads TGTGCCAGTAGTCCCGGGACAGGGGGCCAGAACACTGAAGCTTTCTTT. Translated: CASSPGTGGQNTEAFF.